Below are 29 T cell receptor beta chains sequenced from a single sample in a study of blood T cell repertoires in COVID-19. TCRdb's copy holds only in-frame clones and misses some; the assay was immunoSEQ multiplex PCR. The data contain 85,000 to 100,000 clones, about 71% of them singletons. The sequenced sample was peripheral blood. The receptors originated from a woman aged 60-75 years in a cohort sampled during active or convalescent COVID-19.

CDR3 protein: CASSQGTPGQGSSAFF. CDR3 bases: TGTGCCAGCAGCCAAGGGACCCCGGGACAGGGTTCTTCGGCTTTCTTT. This sequence joins TRBV3-1 (or the pseudogene TRBV3-2) and TRBJ1-1; TRBD1 aligns across 9 bases. Germline V gene sequence: CDR1 LGHDT, CDR2 YNNKEL (reference sequence). The CDR3 consists of 16 residues. V trimming: 1 base; J trimming: 11 bases; junction bases outside the gene matches: 14.

The rearrangement links TRBV7-9 to TRBJ1-2; D is unresolved. Germline assignment: CDR1 SEHNR and CDR2 FQNEAQ (reference sequence). The V end was cut by 1 base, the J end by 7 bases, with 7 bases between. The CDR3 is 12 residues long. CDR3 bases: TGTGCCAGCAGCTTAGTTGTCAGTGGCTACACCTTC. Amino acids: CASSLVVSGYTF.

This sequence joins TRBV27 and TRBJ2-3; 8 bases match TRBD1. Germline CDR1 is MNHEY and CDR2 is SMNVEV (reference sequence). The CDR3 has 16 amino acids. V lost 3 bases to trimming and J lost 0 bases; unmatched junction nucleotides: 5. DNA for the CDR3: TGTGCCAGCAGTTTGAGAGGACAGGGAAGCACAGATACGCAGTATTTT. It codes for CASSLRGQGSTDTQYF.

This sequence joins TRBV18 and TRBJ2-7; 10 nucleotides align to TRBD1. V was pared by 6 bases and J by 7 bases, with 15 bases of the junction left unmatched. This CDR3 has 16 residues. The germline CDR1 and CDR2 sequences are KGHSH and LQKENI. CDR3 bases: TGTGCCAGCTCCCGGGGACAGGGGATAAACTTACGAGAGCAGTACTTC. As protein: CASSRGQGINLREQYF.

The CDR3 protein is CASSLQVTGELFF. CDR3 DNA sequence: TGTGCCAGCAGTCTACAGGTCACCGGGGAGCTGTTTTTT. The V gene is TRBV6-5, the J gene TRBJ2-2, with a weak D call TRBD1 (5 bases). CDR1 MNHEY and CDR2 SVGAGI come from the germline V gene. This CDR3 has 13 residues. V shed 5 bases and J shed 4 bases, with 8 bases lying between them.

The sample holds one count of this clone. The V and J genes are TRBV7-9 and TRBJ2-7; a weak D match, TRBD1 (6 bases). The ends were cut back, 4 bases at V and 7 bases at J, with 14 bases in the middle. Per the germline V gene, CDR1 is SEHNR and CDR2 is FQNEAQ (reference sequence). This CDR3 contains 13 residues. CDR3 in amino acids: CASSSLGAVEQYF. For the CDR3, the DNA is TGTGCCAGCAGCTCTTTGGGGGCAGTTGAGCAGTACTTC.

The chain has TRBV10-3 and TRBJ2-3, with unresolved D. Between the trimmed V and J ends, which lost 0 bases and 1 base, there was a span of 8 bases. The CDR3 spans 15 residues. Germline-derived CDR1 and CDR2 are ENHRY and SYGVKD. For the CDR3, the DNA is TGTGCCATCAGTGAGTCCGGCGGCCGCACAGATACGCAGTATTTT. Its translation is CAISESGGRTDTQYF.

V is TRBV7-9 and J is TRBJ2-4; D perhaps matches TRBD2 (6 bases). Trimming pared 1 base from V and 6 bases from J, leaving 13 bases between. CDR1 is SEHNR, CDR2 FQNEAQ, per germline (reference sequence). CDR3 length: 15 amino acids. CDR3 region: CASSLERPGANIQYF. The CDR3 DNA reads TGTGCCAGCAGCTTAGAACGTCCGGGAGCAAACATTCAGTACTTC.

This clone was found many times. The DNA for the CDR3 is TGTGCCAGCAGCTCGGGACAACAGGGCAGCACCATATATTTT. Amino acids: CASSSGQQGSTIYF. V is TRBV6-5 and J is TRBJ1-3, with a tentative D call TRBD1 (6 bases). CDR1 is MNHEY, CDR2 SVGAGI, per germline. This CDR3 region has 14 residues. Trimming removed 6 bases at V and 9 bases at J, with 18 bases between.

This chain uses TRBV18 with TRBJ1-6; 9 bases agree with TRBD1. This CDR3 comprises 15 residues. V dropped 3 bases and J dropped 9; count of bases not matched to a gene: 6. Germline CDR1 KGHSH, CDR2 LQKENI. CDR3 sequence (DNA): TGTGCCAGCTCACCCACAGGGGGCGCTATTTCACCCCTCCACTTT. It translates to CASSPTGGAISPLHF. The full variable domain, its missing parts supplied by reference TRBV18 and TRBJ1-6, is NAGVMQNPRHLVRRRGQEARLRCSPMKGHSHVYWYRQLPEEGLKFMVYLQKENIIDESGMPKERFSAEFPKEGPSILRIQQVVRGDSAAYFCASSPTGGAISPLHFGNGTRLTVT.

The chain combines TRBV7-8 with TRBJ2-7; 7 bases fit TRBD1. This CDR3 spans 15 amino acids. The germline gives CDR1 SGHVS, CDR2 FQNEAQ. With 0 bases clipped from V and 3 bases from J, the junction kept 5 bases outside the gene matches. DNA of the CDR3: TGTGCCAGCAGCTTAGCGGAGACAGGGATCTACGAGCAGTACTTC. Amino acid sequence: CASSLAETGIYEQYF.

The J gene is TRBJ2-5, the V gene TRBV21-1; the tabulated D call, TRBD1, remains unverified against the DNA. TRBV21-1 is shown as a pseudogene. This CDR3 is built from 15 residues. This CDR3 is CASSTRQGVGKTQYF. The CDR3 bases are TGTGCCAGCAGCACCAGACAGGGGGTGGGAAAGACCCAGTACTTC.

A few counts support this clone. V and J are TRBV6-4 and TRBJ2-1; D might be TRBD2 (5 bases). Germline V gives CDR1 MRHNA, CDR2 SNTAGT. V dropped 4 bases and J dropped 9 bases, with 13 bases sitting between them. CDR3 length: 13 residues. The CDR3 protein is CASSVGLAGEQFF. In DNA, the CDR3 is TGTGCCAGCAGTGTTGGGCTAGCCGGTGAGCAGTTCTTC.

The chain uses TRBV7-2 and TRBJ2-7; the match to TRBD2 covers 10 bases. The V and J ends lost 5 bases and 3 bases, in that order; junction bases with no gene match: 7. CDR3 length equals 15 residues. CDR1 is SGHTA, CDR2 FQGNSA, per germline. CDR3 protein: CASSLKRGGYYEQYF. CDR3 nucleotide sequence: TGTGCCAGCAGCCTCAAGCGGGGGGGCTACTACGAGCAGTACTTC.

This rearrangement joins TRBV5-1 to TRBJ2-1; 8 bases are shared with TRBD2. Germline CDR1 SGHRS, CDR2 YFSETQ. The J segment lost 4 bases and the V segment lost 4 bases, leaving 7 bases of the junction unmatched. This CDR3 is 15 amino acids long. Here the CDR3 DNA reads TGCGCCAGCAGCACTTCGGGGGGGTCTTACAATGAGCAGTTCTTC. Translation: CASSTSGGSYNEQFF.

This chain links TRBV27 with TRBJ1-5; D remains unclear. Germline V CDR1 and CDR2: MNHEY, SMNVEV (reference sequence). There are 13 residues in the CDR3. V shed 6 bases and J shed 7 bases, with 13 bases lying between them. CDR3 in DNA: TGTGCCAGCAGGGGTGGAGGCGGCCAGCCCCAGCATTTT. Translating gives CASRGGGGQPQHF.

The chain joins TRBV7-3 to TRBJ2-3, with 9 bases identical to TRBD1. The CDR3 is 16 amino acids. V dropped 5 bases and J dropped 0; count of bases not matched to a gene: 6. CDR1 is SGHTA, CDR2 FQGTGA, per germline. CDR3 region: CASSPWTGASTDTQYF. The CDR3 DNA follows: TGTGCCAGCAGCCCCTGGACAGGGGCTAGCACAGATACGCAGTATTTT.

The rearrangement joins TRBV6-5 to TRBJ2-3; tentative D call: TRBD1 (6 bases). The CDR3 has 15 residues. Deletions cut 0 bases from V and 2 bases from J, with 9 bases between. The germline CDR1 and CDR2 sequences are MNHEY and SVGAGI. The CDR3 DNA reads TGTGCCAGCAGTTACTCGAGGGGGTACACAGATACGCAGTATTTT. Protein: CASSYSRGYTDTQYF.

This clone was counted only a few times. The chain joins TRBV14 to TRBJ1-4, with D maybe TRBD1 (5 bases). There are 15 residues in the CDR3. V lost 1 base to trimming and J lost 8 bases, with 14 bases between them. Germline V CDR1 and CDR2: SGHDN, FVKESK. The CDR3 loop is CASSQAGLGGEKLFF. For the CDR3, the DNA is TGTGCCAGCAGCCAAGCAGGGTTAGGAGGGGAAAAACTGTTTTTT.

The chain carries TRBV19 and TRBJ1-3; TRBD1 agrees at 10 bases. This CDR3 is 16 amino acids long. CDR1 and CDR2 from the germline V gene are LNHDA and SQIVND (reference sequence). V lost 5 bases and J lost 3; bases outside the gene matches: 7. The CDR3 bases are TGTGCCAGTAGTGACAGGGGGCGAAGAGTTGGAAACACCATATATTTT. Translation: CASSDRGRRVGNTIYF.

The V gene is TRBV7-9, the J gene TRBJ1-2; D is unclear. V was cut by 1 base and J by 0 bases, with 12 bases left in between. The CDR3 runs 16 residues. Germline V gives CDR1 SEHNR, CDR2 FQNEAQ (reference sequence). This CDR3 is CASSLVGDQANYGYTF. The CDR3 DNA sequence: TGTGCCAGCAGCTTAGTGGGTGACCAGGCTAACTATGGCTACACCTTC.

The genes are TRBV18 and TRBJ2-3, with 10 bases lining up with TRBD1. CDR3 length: 15 residues. CDR1 KGHSH and CDR2 LQKENI come from the germline V gene. After removal of 5 bases from V and 2 bases from J, the junction contained 4 bases not matched to a gene. Here the CDR3 reads CASSSGTGVTDTQYF. Here the CDR3 DNA reads TGTGCCAGCTCATCCGGGACAGGGGTCACAGATACGCAGTATTTT.

The rearrangement joins TRBV7-3 to TRBJ2-7; perhaps TRBD2 as D (6 bases). Germline V gene lookup returns CDR1 SGHTA and CDR2 FQGTGA. V was cut by 6 bases and J by 2 bases, with 17 bases left in between. This CDR3 contains 15 residues. CDR3 sequence (DNA): TGTGCCAGCAGACCCACGTATCCGGGGGCCTACGAGCAGTACTTC. It codes for CASRPTYPGAYEQYF. The variable domain in full, completed from reference TRBV7-3 and TRBJ2-7, reads GAGVSQTPSNKVTEKGKYVELRCDPISGHTALYWYRQSLGQGPEFLIYFQGTGAADDSGLPNDRFFAVRPEGSVSTLKIQRTERGDSAVYLCASRPTYPGAYEQYFGPGTRLTVT.

The rearrangement uses TRBV18 and TRBJ1-5, with 10 positions matching TRBD1. Per the germline V gene, CDR1 is KGHSH and CDR2 is LQKENI. The CDR3 sequence is 15 residues long. The ends lost 2 bases at V and 6 bases at J; junction bases unmatched: 4. CDR3 sequence (DNA): TGTGCCAGCTCACCAGACAGGGGGCTGGGTCAGCCCCAGCATTTT. This gives the protein CASSPDRGLGQPQHF.

V usage is TRBV5-1 and J usage is TRBJ1-4; D is unresolved. The CDR3 is 14 amino acids. CDR1 is SGHRS and CDR2 is YFSETQ in the germline V gene. V lost 2 bases and J 7 bases, leaving 12 bases between the germline ends. The CDR3 bases are TGCGCCAGCAGCTTATGGTTCGGAGGTGAAAAACTGTTTTTT. It encodes CASSLWFGGEKLFF.

The V call is TRBV5-1, the J call TRBJ2-2; possibly TRBD1 for D (6 bases). Trimming removed 0 bases from V and 3 bases from J, with 12 bases in between. Looked up from germline, CDR1 is SGHRS and CDR2 is YFSETQ. This CDR3 has 16 residues. CDR3 sequence (DNA): TGCGCCAGCAGCTTGGCTCAGGGGATGTACACCGGGGAGCTGTTTTTT. It is translated as CASSLAQGMYTGELFF. Drawing the rest from reference TRBV5-1 and TRBJ2-2, the complete variable domain is KAGVTQTPRYLIKTRGQQVTLSCSPISGHRSVSWYQQTPGQGLQFLFEYFSETQRNKGNFPGRFSGRQFSNSRSEMNVSTLELGDSALYLCASSLAQGMYTGELFFGEGSRLTVL.

The CDR3 nucleotides are TGTGCCAGCAGCTTGTTGGGAGCGGGGACAGAGACCCAGTACTTC. Translation: CASSLLGAGTETQYF. The chain recombines TRBV5-4 with TRBJ2-5, with TRBD2 matching 7 bases. V shed 1 base, J shed 4 bases, and the junction held 7 bases outside the gene matches. Germline assignment: CDR1 SGHNT and CDR2 YYREEE (reference sequence). This CDR3 has 15 amino acids.

V is TRBV9 and J is TRBJ2-1; weak D call: TRBD2 (7 bases). The V and J ends lost 2 bases and 8 bases respectively, with 17 bases between them. The CDR3 covers 15 residues. The germline CDR1 and CDR2 sequences are SGDLS and YYNGEE. The CDR3 loop reads CASSVFTGGHDEQFF. The DNA of the CDR3 is TGTGCCAGCAGCGTCTTCACGGGGGGCCATGATGAGCAGTTCTTC.

V is TRBV12-5 and J is TRBJ2-1, with 8 bases identical to TRBD1. The CDR3 length is 16 residues. The germline CDR1 and CDR2 sequences are LGHNT and FRNRAP. Germline trimming cut 0 bases from V and 3 bases from J; bases unmatched to any gene: 4. The CDR3 spells CASGLVLQGGYNEQFF. CDR3 DNA sequence: TGTGCTAGTGGTTTGGTACTACAGGGGGGCTACAATGAGCAGTTCTTC.